Listed here are 13 T cell receptor beta chains from one sample, sequenced in a study of T cell responses to AZD1222 COVID-19 vaccine. Some clones are missing from TCRdb's copy, which holds only in-frame ones; the method was immunoSEQ multiplex PCR. The table includes more than 110,000 clones, 90% detected once. Sample: peripheral blood, taken on day 0 of AZD1222 vaccination. The receptor set was obtained from an adult in good health.

Concerning this clone itself: One end of the junction fails to match germline, which may point to a read error. Other DNA sequences from this sample encode an identical CDR3 as well. This sequence joins TRBV7-8 and TRBJ2-7; the D is unclear. This CDR3 contains 15 residues. Germline lookup yields CDR1 SGHVS and CDR2 FQNEAQ. CDR3 region: CASSPRETSSYEQYF. CDR3 in DNA: TGTGCTAGCAGCCCCAGAGAGACAAGCTCCTACGAGCAGTACTTC.

The rearrangement links TRBV12-3 or TRBV12-4 to TRBJ1-2; no clear D. Trimming took off 1 base at V and 4 bases at J, with 7 bases between the two ends. The CDR3 is made up of 13 amino acids. Written as DNA, the CDR3 is TGTGCCAGCAGTTTAGTTCTGATCTATGGCTACACCTTC. This gives the protein CASSLVLIYGYTF.

In its sample, this clone was seen many times. The chain has TRBV6-6 and TRBJ1-2, with TRBD1 matching over 11 bases. The trim removed 6 bases at V and 12 bases at J, leaving 3 bases unmatched. The germline V gene encodes CDR1 MNHNY and CDR2 SVGAGI (reference sequence). There are 11 residues in the CDR3. The DNA of the CDR3 is TGTGCCAGCAGCCCGGGACAGGGGGACACCTTC. Amino acid sequence: CASSPGQGDTF.

The rearrangement links TRBV7-3 to TRBJ2-1; D uncertain. CDR3 length: 16 amino acids. Trimming stripped 0 bases from V and 3 bases from J, with 12 bases between. The V gene's germline CDR1 is SGHTA and CDR2 FQGTGA. CDR3 coding DNA: TGTGCCAGCAGCTTAACCCGAAATCGGTACTACAATGAGCAGTTCTTC. Protein: CASSLTRNRYYNEQFF.

The genes are TRBV23-1 and TRBJ2-7, with TRBD1 identical over 8 bases. TRBV23-1 is noted as an ORF with a role that remains uncertain. The CDR3 consists of 15 residues. The V and J ends lost 2 bases and 3 bases, in that order; junction bases with no gene match: 6. CDR3 in amino acids: CASSQAGTGNYEQYF. As DNA, the CDR3 is TGCGCCAGCAGTCAAGCCGGGACAGGAAACTACGAGCAGTACTTC.

The chain recombines TRBV11-2 with TRBJ1-2; 7 bases are a match to TRBD1. The CDR3 has 13 residues. V trimming: 10 bases; J trimming: 1 base; junction bases outside the gene matches: 6. Germline assignment: CDR1 SGHAT and CDR2 FQNNGV. The CDR3 protein is CATTGTDNYGYTF. The CDR3 DNA is TGTGCCACCACCGGGACAGATAACTATGGCTACACCTTC.

The rearrangement uses TRBV2 and TRBJ2-7; D ambiguous. The CDR3 has 12 residues. Germline V gene sequence: CDR1 SNHLY, CDR2 FYNNEI. Trimming cost V 7 bases and J 3 bases, with 10 bases left between them. CDR3: CASTGRNYEQYF. CDR3 nucleotides: TGTGCCAGCACTGGCAGAAACTACGAGCAGTACTTC.

The genes are TRBV11-2 and TRBJ1-5, with a tentative D call TRBD1 (6 bases). V was pared by 5 bases and J by 0 bases, with 11 bases between. The CDR3 is 15 residues long. Germline V gene lookup returns CDR1 SGHAT and CDR2 FQNNGV. The CDR3 nucleotides read TGTGCCAGCAGCCAACAGGGATATAGCAATCAGCCCCAGCATTTT. Encoded protein: CASSQQGYSNQPQHF. Full variable domain (remainder filled in from reference TRBV11-2 and TRBJ1-5): EAGVAQSPRYKIIEKRQSVAFWCNPISGHATLYWYQQILGQGPKLLIQFQNNGVVDDSQLPKDRFSAERLKGVDSTLKIQPAKLEDSAVYLCASSQQGYSNQPQHFGDGTRLSIL.

This chain links TRBV5-4 with TRBJ2-2; D remains ambiguous. The CDR3 is 14 residues long. V was shortened by 0 bases and J by 2 bases, with 5 bases between the two germline ends. Germline V gene data show CDR1 as SGHNT and CDR2 as YYREEE (reference sequence). CDR3 in amino acids: CASSLEPNTGELFF. Here the CDR3 DNA reads TGTGCCAGCAGCTTGGAACCAAACACCGGGGAGCTGTTTTTT.

The chain recombines TRBV5-6 with TRBJ1-6; D gene uncertain. CDR3 length equals 15 residues. Germline V gene sequence: CDR1 SGHDT, CDR2 YYEEEE. Trimming removed 0 bases at V and 10 bases at J, with 14 bases between. For the CDR3, the DNA is TGTGCCAGCAGCTTGGCGGACCCCAGGAACTCACCCCTCCACTTT. Translation gives CASSLADPRNSPLHF.

The chain uses TRBV20-1 and TRBJ2-7, with a tentative D call TRBD1 (6 bases). The CDR3 length is 11 residues. Germline V lookup: CDR1 DFQATT, CDR2 SNEGSKA (reference sequence). V lost 4 bases and J 6 bases, leaving 10 bases between the germline ends. CDR3 residues: CSAIPRGEQYF. The CDR3 DNA is TGCAGTGCTATCCCCAGGGGCGAGCAGTACTTC.

The chain couples TRBV10-3 to TRBJ1-5, with 7 bases fitting TRBD1. V trimming: 11 bases; J trimming: 4 bases; junction bases outside the gene matches: 8. The CDR3 runs 13 residues. Germline V CDR1 and CDR2: ENHRY, SYGVKD. CDR3 bases: TGTGCCGCCCAGGGGGTTCCAAATCAGCCCCAGCATTTT. It encodes CAAQGVPNQPQHF.

For the CDR3, the DNA is TGTGCCAGCAGCTTCGCTAGCGGGAGCTCCTACGAGCAGTACTTC. It codes for CASSFASGSSYEQYF. J is TRBJ2-7 and V is TRBV7-2, with 10 bases fitting TRBD2. Germline values: CDR1 SGHTA, CDR2 FQGNSA. J lost 0 bases, V lost 3 bases, and 2 bases had no gene match. The CDR3 is made up of 15 amino acids.